The 14 T cell receptor beta chains in this list originate from one sample, sequenced in a study of OX40 agonist ivuxolimab in advanced cancers. Data came from immunoSEQ multiplex PCR; TCRdb stores just in-frame clones and leaves some out. This sample has 44,000 or so clones; approximately 80% occur once, and the top ten carry under 7%. The sequencing here drew on CD4+ or CD8+ T cells sorted from blood, taken in a trial of the OX40 agonist ivuxolimab. These receptors were obtained from an adult with an advanced solid tumor such as melanoma, head and neck, liver or kidney cancer.

This clone came up a few times. The V gene is TRBV7-2, the J gene TRBJ1-5; possibly TRBD1 for D (6 bases). V was pared by 1 base and J by 4 bases, with 14 bases between. Per the germline V gene, CDR1 is SGHTA and CDR2 is FQGNSA. The CDR3 has 16 amino acids. The CDR3 DNA sequence: TGTGCCAGCAGCTTAGTGGGACAATCGAGAAATCAGCCCCAGCATTTT. This sequence encodes CASSLVGQSRNQPQHF.

The chain has TRBV5-1 and TRBJ1-1; no firm D call. Germline CDR1 and CDR2: SGHRS and YFSETQ. Trimming took off 0 bases at V and 4 bases at J, with 7 bases between the two ends. The CDR3 contains 13 residues. The CDR3 region is CASSLAAATEAFF. The CDR3 nucleotides are TGCGCCAGCAGCTTGGCGGCCGCCACTGAAGCTTTCTTT. Drawing the rest from reference TRBV5-1 and TRBJ1-1, the complete variable domain is KAGVTQTPRYLIKTRGQQVTLSCSPISGHRSVSWYQQTPGQGLQFLFEYFSETQRNKGNFPGRFSGRQFSNSRSEMNVSTLELGDSALYLCASSLAAATEAFFGQGTRLTVV.

V and J are TRBV5-4 and TRBJ2-2, with D possibly matching TRBD2 (7 bases). V was trimmed by 4 bases and J by 4 bases, leaving 14 bases between them. From germline, CDR1 is SGHNT and CDR2 YYREEE (reference sequence). The CDR3 spans 15 residues. CDR3 bases: TGTGCCAGCAGCCCTGGGGGGGGCCGCACCGGGGAGCTGTTTTTT. Translation gives CASSPGGGRTGELFF.

The chain combines TRBV19 with TRBJ2-5; possibly TRBD1 for D (6 bases). The DNA end is more similar to TRBJ2-7, so the J call may be wrong. Germline V gene lookup returns CDR1 LNHDA and CDR2 SQIVND (reference sequence). This CDR3 is 14 amino acids long. CDR3 sequence: CASSVSGTPYEQYF. CDR3 DNA sequence: TGTGCCAGTAGTGTCTCCGGGACACCCTACGAGCAGTACTTC.

The gene calls are TRBV7-9 and TRBJ1-5, with TRBD1 as a possible D gene (5 bases). Per germline, CDR1 SEHNR and CDR2 FQNEAQ (reference sequence). The ends were cut back, 1 base at V and 3 bases at J, with 7 bases in the middle. This CDR3 has 14 amino acids. The CDR3 region has the DNA TGTGCCAGCAGCTTAGGGGGGATCAATCAGCCCCAGCATTTT. It codes for CASSLGGINQPQHF.

CDR3 protein: CASSGRDRAIHEQFF. CDR3 DNA: TGTGCCAGCAGCGGAAGGGACAGGGCTATACATGAGCAGTTCTTC. The chain links TRBV5-4 to TRBJ2-1; the match to TRBD1 covers 9 bases. From germline, CDR1 is SGHNT and CDR2 YYREEE (reference sequence). This CDR3 has 15 amino acids. V shed 4 bases, J shed 8 bases, and the junction held 10 bases outside the gene matches.

The J gene is TRBJ2-5, the V gene TRBV5-6, with 7 bases that match TRBD1. Germline lookup yields CDR1 SGHDT and CDR2 YYEEEE. The ends lost 6 bases at V and 2 bases at J; junction bases unmatched: 7. The CDR3 consists of 14 residues. CDR3 in DNA: TGTGCCAGCACCCTGGTGGGACAGCAAGAGACCCAGTACTTC. Its translation: CASTLVGQQETQYF.

The CDR3 region has the DNA TGTGCCACCAGCAAGGACAGCTCCCCTAACTATGGCTACACCTTC. Translation: CATSKDSSPNYGYTF. This chain uses TRBV15 with TRBJ1-2, with D possibly being TRBD1 (6 bases). CDR3 length equals 15 residues. CDR1 and CDR2 from the germline V gene are LNHNV and YYDKDF (reference sequence). V was shortened by 4 bases and J by 0 bases, with 12 bases between the two germline ends.

The J gene is TRBJ1-2, the V gene TRBV19, with D uncertain. From germline, CDR1 is LNHDA and CDR2 SQIVND (reference sequence). The CDR3 length is 12 residues. Trimming took 7 bases from V and 4 from J, leaving 10 bases between them. The CDR3 protein is CASKTRTYGYTF. CDR3 DNA sequence: TGTGCCAGTAAAACCAGGACCTATGGCTACACCTTC.

In its sample, this clone was seen once. The V call is TRBV10-3, the J call TRBJ2-7, with D unclear. Looked up from germline, CDR1 is ENHRY and CDR2 is SYGVKD. This CDR3 contains 13 residues. V was pared by 10 bases and J by 0 bases, with 13 bases between. CDR3 coding DNA: TGTGCCACATCAGGATTAGGCTCCTACGAGCAGTACTTC. This encodes CATSGLGSYEQYF.

V gene TRBV9 combines with J gene TRBJ2-3, with TRBD2 matching 9 bases. In germline, CDR1 is SGDLS, CDR2 YYNGEE. This CDR3 region has 17 residues. The J segment lost 3 bases and the V segment lost 6 bases, leaving 14 bases of the junction unmatched. The CDR3 region has the DNA TGTGCCAGCAACCCTGGTGGTAGCGGGAGATTAACAGATACGCAGTATTTT. It encodes CASNPGGSGRLTDTQYF.

This clone was detected only a few times. This chain connects TRBV19 to TRBJ1-2; D is unclear. This CDR3 region has 14 residues. V was shortened by 7 bases and J by 2 bases, with 14 bases between the two germline ends. Germline CDR1 reads LNHDA; CDR2 reads SQIVND (reference sequence). The CDR3 loop is CASTPGRVNYGYTF. DNA of the CDR3: TGTGCCAGTACCCCCGGGAGGGTGAACTATGGCTACACCTTC.

The gene calls are TRBV5-1 and TRBJ2-6, with D uncertain. The CDR3 extends over 15 amino acids. The V gene's germline CDR1 is SGHRS and CDR2 YFSETQ. The V gene lost 4 bases and the J gene lost 0 bases, with 8 bases spanning the gap. CDR3: CASSPQSSGANVLTF. The CDR3 bases are TGCGCCAGCAGCCCACAGAGCTCTGGGGCCAACGTCCTGACTTTC.

The chain is built from TRBV2 and TRBJ2-1, with D uncertain. The CDR3 runs 15 residues. Between the trimmed V and J ends, which lost 2 bases and 8 bases, there was a span of 16 bases. The germline V gene has CDR1 SNHLY and CDR2 FYNNEI. The CDR3 nucleotides read TGTGCCAGCAGTGAACGAACAGTGGCGTCCCATGAGCAGTTCTTC. It encodes CASSERTVASHEQFF.